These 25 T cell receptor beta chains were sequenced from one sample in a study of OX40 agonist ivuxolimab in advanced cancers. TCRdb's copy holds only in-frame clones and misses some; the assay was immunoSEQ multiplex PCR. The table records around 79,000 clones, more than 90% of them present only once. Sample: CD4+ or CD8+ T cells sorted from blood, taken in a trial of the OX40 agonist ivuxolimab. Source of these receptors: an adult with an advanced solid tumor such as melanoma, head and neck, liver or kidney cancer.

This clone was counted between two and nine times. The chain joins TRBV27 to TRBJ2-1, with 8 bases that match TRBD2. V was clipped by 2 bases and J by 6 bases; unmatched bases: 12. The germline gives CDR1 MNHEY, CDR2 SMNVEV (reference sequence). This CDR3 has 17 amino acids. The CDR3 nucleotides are TGTGCCAGCAGTTTAATAGTCACCGGGGGGGCCTTCAATGAGCAGTTCTTC. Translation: CASSLIVTGGAFNEQFF.

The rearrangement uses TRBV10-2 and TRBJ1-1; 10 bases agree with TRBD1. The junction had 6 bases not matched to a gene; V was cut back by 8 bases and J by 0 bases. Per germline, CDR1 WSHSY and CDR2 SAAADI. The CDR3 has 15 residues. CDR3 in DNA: TGCGCCAGCTGGGGACAGGGGATCATGAACACTGAAGCTTTCTTT. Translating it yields CASWGQGIMNTEAFF.

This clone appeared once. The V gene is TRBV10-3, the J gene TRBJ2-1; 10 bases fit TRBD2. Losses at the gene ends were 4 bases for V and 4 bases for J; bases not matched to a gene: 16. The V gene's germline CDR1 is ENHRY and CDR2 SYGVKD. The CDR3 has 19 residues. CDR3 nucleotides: TGTGCCATCAGTGTTACCCTAGCGACTAGCGGGTTCCTTTACAATGAGCAGTTCTTC. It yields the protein CAISVTLATSGFLYNEQFF.

The CDR3 reads CASTSPREGEGEAFF. Here the CDR3 DNA reads TGTGCCAGCACCTCCCCGAGGGAGGGAGAGGGTGAAGCTTTCTTT. The V call is TRBV2, the J call TRBJ1-1, with D unclear. Trimming took 7 bases from V and 7 from J, leaving 22 bases between them. From germline, CDR1 is SNHLY and CDR2 FYNNEI. The CDR3 is 15 amino acids.

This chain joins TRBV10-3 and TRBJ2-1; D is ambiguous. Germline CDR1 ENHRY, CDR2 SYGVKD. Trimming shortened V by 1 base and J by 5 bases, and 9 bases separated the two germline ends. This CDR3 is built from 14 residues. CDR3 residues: CAISELVPNNEQFF. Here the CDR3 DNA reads TGTGCCATCAGTGAGTTGGTCCCAAACAATGAGCAGTTCTTC.

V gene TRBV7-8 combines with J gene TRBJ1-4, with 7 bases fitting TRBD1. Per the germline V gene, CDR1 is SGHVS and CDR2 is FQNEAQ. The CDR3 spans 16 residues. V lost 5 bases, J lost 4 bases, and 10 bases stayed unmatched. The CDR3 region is CASSPVGTALNEKLFF. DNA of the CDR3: TGTGCCAGCAGCCCTGTTGGGACAGCCCTTAATGAAAAACTGTTTTTT.

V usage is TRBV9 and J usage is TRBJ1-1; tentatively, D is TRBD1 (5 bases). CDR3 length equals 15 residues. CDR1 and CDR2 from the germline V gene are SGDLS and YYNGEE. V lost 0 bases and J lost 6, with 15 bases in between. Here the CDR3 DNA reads TGTGCCAGCAGCGTAGACGCAGGGATGAGCGCTGAAGCTTTCTTT. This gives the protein CASSVDAGMSAEAFF.

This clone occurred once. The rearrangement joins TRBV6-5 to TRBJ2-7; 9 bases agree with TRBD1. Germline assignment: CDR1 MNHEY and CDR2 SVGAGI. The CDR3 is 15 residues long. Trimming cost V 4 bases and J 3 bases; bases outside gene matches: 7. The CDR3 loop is CASSWPGQGVYEQYF. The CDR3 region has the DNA TGTGCCAGCAGTTGGCCGGGACAGGGAGTCTACGAGCAGTACTTC.

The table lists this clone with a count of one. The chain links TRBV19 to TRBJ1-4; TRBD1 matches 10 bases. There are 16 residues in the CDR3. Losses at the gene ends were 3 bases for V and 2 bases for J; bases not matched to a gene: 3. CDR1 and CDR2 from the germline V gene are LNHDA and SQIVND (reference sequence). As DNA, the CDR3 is TGTGCCAGTAGTATGGGGACAGGGGCGACTAATGAAAAACTGTTTTTT. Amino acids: CASSMGTGATNEKLFF. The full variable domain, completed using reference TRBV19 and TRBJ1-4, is DGGITQSPKYLFRKEGQNVTLSCEQNLNHDAMYWYRQDPGQGLRLIYYSQIVNDFQKGDIAEGYSVSREKKESFPLTVTSAQKNPTAFYLCASSMGTGATNEKLFFGSGTQLSVL.

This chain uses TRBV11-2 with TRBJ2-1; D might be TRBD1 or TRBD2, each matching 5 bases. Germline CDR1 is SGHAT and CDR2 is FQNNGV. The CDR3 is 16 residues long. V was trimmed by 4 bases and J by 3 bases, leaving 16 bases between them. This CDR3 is CASSSLTGRGYNEQFF. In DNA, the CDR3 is TGTGCCAGCAGCTCCCTGACGGGACGGGGCTACAATGAGCAGTTCTTC.

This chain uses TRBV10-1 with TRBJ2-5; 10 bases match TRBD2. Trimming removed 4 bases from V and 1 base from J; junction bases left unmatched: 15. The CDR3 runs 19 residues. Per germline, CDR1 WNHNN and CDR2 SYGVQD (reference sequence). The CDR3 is CASSGASRGLAGAQETQYF. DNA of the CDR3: TGCGCCAGCAGTGGGGCCTCCAGAGGTCTAGCGGGGGCCCAAGAGACCCAGTACTTC.

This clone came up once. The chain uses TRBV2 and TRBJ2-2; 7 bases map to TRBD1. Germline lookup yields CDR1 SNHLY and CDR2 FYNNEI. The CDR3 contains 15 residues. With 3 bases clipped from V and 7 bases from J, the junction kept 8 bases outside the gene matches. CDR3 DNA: TGTGCCAGCAGTGACCGGCCAGGGGGTAACGGGGAGCTGTTTTTT. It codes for CASSDRPGGNGELFF. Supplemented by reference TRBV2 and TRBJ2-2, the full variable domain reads EPEVTQTPSHQVTQMGQEVILRCVPISNHLYFYWYRQILGQKVEFLVSFYNNEISEKSEIFDDQFSVERPDGSNFTLKIRSTKLEDSAMYFCASSDRPGGNGELFFGEGSRLTVL.

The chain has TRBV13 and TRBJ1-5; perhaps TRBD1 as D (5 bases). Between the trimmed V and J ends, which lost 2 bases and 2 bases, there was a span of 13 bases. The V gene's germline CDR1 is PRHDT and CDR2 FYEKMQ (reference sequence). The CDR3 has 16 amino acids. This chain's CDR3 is CASSLWGSGGNQPQHF. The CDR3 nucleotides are TGTGCCAGCAGCTTATGGGGCAGTGGGGGCAATCAGCCCCAGCATTTT.

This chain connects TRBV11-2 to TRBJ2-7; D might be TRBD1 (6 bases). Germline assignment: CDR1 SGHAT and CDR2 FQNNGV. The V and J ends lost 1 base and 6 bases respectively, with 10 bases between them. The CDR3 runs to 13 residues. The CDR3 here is CASSLARTVEQYF. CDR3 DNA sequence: TGTGCCAGCAGCTTAGCCCGGACAGTCGAGCAGTACTTC. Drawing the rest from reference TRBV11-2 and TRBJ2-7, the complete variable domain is EAGVAQSPRYKIIEKRQSVAFWCNPISGHATLYWYQQILGQGPKLLIQFQNNGVVDDSQLPKDRFSAERLKGVDSTLKIQPAKLEDSAVYLCASSLARTVEQYFGPGTRLTVT.

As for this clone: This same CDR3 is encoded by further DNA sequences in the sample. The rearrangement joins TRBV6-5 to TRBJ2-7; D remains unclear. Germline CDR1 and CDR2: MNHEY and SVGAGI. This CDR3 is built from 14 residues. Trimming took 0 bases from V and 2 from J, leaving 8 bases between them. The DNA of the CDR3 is TGTGCCAGCAGTTACTCCGGAGAAGCCTACGAGCAGTACTTC. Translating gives CASSYSGEAYEQYF.

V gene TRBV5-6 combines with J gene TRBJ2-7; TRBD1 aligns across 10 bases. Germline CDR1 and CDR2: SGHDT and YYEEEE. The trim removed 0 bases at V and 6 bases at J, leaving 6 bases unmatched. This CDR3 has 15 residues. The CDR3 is CASSLGPGQGSEQYF. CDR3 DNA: TGTGCCAGCAGCTTGGGGCCGGGACAGGGGTCCGAGCAGTACTTC.

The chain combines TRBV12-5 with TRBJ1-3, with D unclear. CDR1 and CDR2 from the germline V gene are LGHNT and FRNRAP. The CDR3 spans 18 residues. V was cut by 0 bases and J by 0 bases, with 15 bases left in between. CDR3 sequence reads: CASGLVLGLTASGNTIYF. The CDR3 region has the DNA TGTGCTAGTGGTTTGGTACTCGGGCTAACGGCCTCTGGAAACACCATATATTTT.

The CDR3 reads CASSQAIAGLPLDEQFF. The CDR3 coding sequence is TGTGCCAGCAGCCAGGCCATAGCGGGCCTGCCCTTGGATGAGCAGTTCTTC. This sequence joins TRBV4-2 and TRBJ2-1; 7 bases map to TRBD2. The CDR3 is made up of 17 amino acids. V gave up 3 bases and J gave up 8 bases; unmatched junction bases: 16. CDR1 and CDR2 (germline): LGHNA, YNFKEQ.

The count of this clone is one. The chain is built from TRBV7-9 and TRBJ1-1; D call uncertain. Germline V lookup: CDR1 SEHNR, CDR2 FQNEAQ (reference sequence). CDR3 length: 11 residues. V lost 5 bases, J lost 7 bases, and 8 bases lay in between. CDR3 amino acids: CASSPGVEAFF. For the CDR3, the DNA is TGTGCCAGCAGCCCCGGTGTTGAAGCTTTCTTT.

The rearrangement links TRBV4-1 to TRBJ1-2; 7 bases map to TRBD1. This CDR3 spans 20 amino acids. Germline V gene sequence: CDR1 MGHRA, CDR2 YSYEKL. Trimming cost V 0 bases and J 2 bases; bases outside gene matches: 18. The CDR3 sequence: CASSQELPGTAGLENYGYTF. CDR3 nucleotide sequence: TGCGCCAGCAGCCAAGAGTTACCCGGGACAGCTGGTCTTGAGAACTATGGCTACACCTTC.

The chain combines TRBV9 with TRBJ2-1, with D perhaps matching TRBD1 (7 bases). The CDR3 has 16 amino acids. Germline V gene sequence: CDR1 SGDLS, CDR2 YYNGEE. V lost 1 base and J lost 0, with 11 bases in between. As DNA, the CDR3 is TGTGCCAGCAGCGTATCAGGGGGGAGCTCCTACAATGAGCAGTTCTTC. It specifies CASSVSGGSSYNEQFF.

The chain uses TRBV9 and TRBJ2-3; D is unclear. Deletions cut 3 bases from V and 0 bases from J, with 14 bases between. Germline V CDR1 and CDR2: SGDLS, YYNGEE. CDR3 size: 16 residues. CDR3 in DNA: TGTGCCAGCAGCGGCCGGTGGGCGGCTAGCACAGATACGCAGTATTTT. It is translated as CASSGRWAASTDTQYF.

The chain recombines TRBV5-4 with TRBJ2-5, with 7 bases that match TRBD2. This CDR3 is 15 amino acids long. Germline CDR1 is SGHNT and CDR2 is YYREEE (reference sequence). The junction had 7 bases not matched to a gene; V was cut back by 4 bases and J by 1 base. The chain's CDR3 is CASSEGAGTQETQYF. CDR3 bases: TGTGCCAGCAGCGAAGGAGCGGGGACCCAAGAGACCCAGTACTTC.

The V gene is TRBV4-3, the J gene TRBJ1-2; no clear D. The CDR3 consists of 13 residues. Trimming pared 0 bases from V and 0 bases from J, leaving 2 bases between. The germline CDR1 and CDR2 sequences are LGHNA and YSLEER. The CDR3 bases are TGCGCCAGCAGCCAAGATACTAACTATGGCTACACCTTC. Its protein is CASSQDTNYGYTF.

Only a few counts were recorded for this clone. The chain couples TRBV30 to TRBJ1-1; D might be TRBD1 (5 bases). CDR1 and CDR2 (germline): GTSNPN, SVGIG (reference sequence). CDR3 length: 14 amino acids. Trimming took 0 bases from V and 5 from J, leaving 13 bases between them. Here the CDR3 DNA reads TGTGCCTGGAGTGTAGGTCAGGGATGGACTGAAGCTTTCTTT. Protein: CAWSVGQGWTEAFF.